The sequence of this TCR beta chain was determined in a study of T cell responses to AZD1222 COVID-19 vaccine. Findings of the study overall: After two AZD1222 doses, spike-specific TCR breadth and depth rose versus day 0.

The CDR3 covers 19 residues. The germline V gene encodes CDR1 MDHEN and CDR2 SYDVKM. V lost 1 base and J lost 0, with 20 bases in between. Pooling covered second doses at about 4 or about 12 weeks. TCRdb's copy holds only in-frame clones and misses some; the assay was immunoSEQ multiplex PCR. Found here are tens of thousands of clones, around 84% of them singletons; the top ten hold around 5.4%. Remarks on this clone: Its antigen is as yet unknown.

The chain links TRBV28 to TRBJ2-3; TRBD1 might be the D (5 bases). The sequence derives from an adult who received the AZD1222 COVID-19 vaccine. The sample consisted of peripheral blood, taken 28 days after the second AZD1222 dose. CDR3: CASSLSYRHPISSTDTQYF. As DNA, the CDR3 is TGTGCCAGCAGTTTATCCTACAGGCACCCCATTTCTAGCACAGATACGCAGTATTTT. Using reference TRBV28 and TRBJ2-3 for the parts outside the CDR3, the full variable domain is DVKVTQSSRYLVKRTGEKVFLECVQDMDHENMFWYRQDPGLGLRLIYFSYDVKMKEKGDIPEGYSVSREKKERFSLILESASTNQTSMYLCASSLSYRHPISSTDTQYFGPGTRLTVL.